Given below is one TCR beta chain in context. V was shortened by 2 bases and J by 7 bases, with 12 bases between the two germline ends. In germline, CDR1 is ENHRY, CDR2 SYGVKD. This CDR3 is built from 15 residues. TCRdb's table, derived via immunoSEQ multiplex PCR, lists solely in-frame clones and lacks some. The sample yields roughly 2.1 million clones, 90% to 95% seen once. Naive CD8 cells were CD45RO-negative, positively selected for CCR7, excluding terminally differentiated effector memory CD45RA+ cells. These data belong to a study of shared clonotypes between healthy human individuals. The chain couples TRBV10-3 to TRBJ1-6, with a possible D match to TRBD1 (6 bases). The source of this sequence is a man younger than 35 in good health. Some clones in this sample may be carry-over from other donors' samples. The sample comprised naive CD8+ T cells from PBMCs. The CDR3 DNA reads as TGTGCCATCAGTGAGAGACAGGAGCTAAATTCACCCCTCCACTTT. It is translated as CAISERQELNSPLHF.